This TCR beta chain was recorded in a study of blood T cell repertoires in COVID-19. Germline-derived CDR1 and CDR2 are KGHSH and LQKENI. V lost 3 bases and J 4 bases, leaving 7 bases between the germline ends. The CDR3 has 14 residues. Here immunoSEQ multiplex PCR was the method, and the copy in TCRdb shows in-frame clones only, minus some. The table includes some 670,000 clones, 90% detected once. Sequenced: peripheral blood. This sequence was found in a woman between 18 and 29 years old with acute or convalescent COVID-19. The V call is TRBV18, the J call TRBJ2-6; D might be TRBD1 (5 bases). The CDR3 DNA follows: TGTGCCAGCTCACCGGGGCAGGGGGCCAACGTCCTGACTTTC. Translating gives CASSPGQGANVLTF. The full variable domain, with the rest looked up from reference TRBV18 and TRBJ2-6, is NAGVMQNPRHLVRRRGQEARLRCSPMKGHSHVYWYRQLPEEGLKFMVYLQKENIIDESGMPKERFSAEFPKEGPSILRIQQVVRGDSAAYFCASSPGQGANVLTFGAGSRLTVL.